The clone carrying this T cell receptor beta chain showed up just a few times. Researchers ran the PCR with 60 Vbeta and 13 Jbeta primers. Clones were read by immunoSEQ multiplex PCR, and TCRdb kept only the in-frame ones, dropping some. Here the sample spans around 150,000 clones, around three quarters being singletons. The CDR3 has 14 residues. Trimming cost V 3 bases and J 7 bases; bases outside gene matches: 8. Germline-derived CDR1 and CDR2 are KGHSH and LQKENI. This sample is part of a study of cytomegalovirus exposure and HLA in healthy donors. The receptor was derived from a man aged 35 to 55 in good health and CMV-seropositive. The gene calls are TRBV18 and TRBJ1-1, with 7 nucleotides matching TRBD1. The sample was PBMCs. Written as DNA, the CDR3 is TGTGCCAGCTCACCTTTTACCCGGGACAGTGAAGCTTTCTTT. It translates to CASSPFTRDSEAFF.